These 23 T cell receptor beta chains were sequenced from one sample in a study of T-cell reconstitution after alpha-beta-depleted transplantation in children. Construction of the TCRbeta library involved unique molecular identifiers. TCRdb analysed the PCR reads with MiXCR anew, one entry per CDR3 protein. This sample carries roughly 76,000 distinct CDR3 sequences, approximately 10% of them seen once, and the ten largest clones take under 15%. The specimen comprised PBMCs, sampled before TCRalphabeta/CD19-depleted stem cell transplant. The receptors were gathered from a boy younger than 18 with acute myeloid leukemia, due to receive a stem cell transplant.

This clonotype has ten or more counts. Its ends do not fully match the called genes, so a read error is possible. The V call is TRBV12-3 or TRBV12-4, the J call TRBJ2-7; 7 bases match TRBD1. CDR3 length: 14 amino acids. The CDR3 loop is CASSKDRVSSEQYF. The CDR3 coding sequence is TGTGCCAGCAGCAAAGACAGGGTGTCCTCCGAGCAGTACTTC.

This clonotype was seen more than once but under ten times. J is TRBJ2-1 and V is TRBV6-2 or TRBV6-3, with D perhaps given as TRBD1 or TRBD2 (5 bases each). Germline V gene lookup returns CDR1 MNHEY and CDR2 SVGEGT. Trimming pared 6 bases from V and 1 base from J, leaving 13 bases between. The CDR3 is 15 amino acids. In nucleotides, the CDR3 is TGTGCCAGCAGAGGGACCCCCCTGTCCTACAATGAGCAGTTCTTC. This sequence encodes CASRGTPLSYNEQFF.

This clonotype was found many times. V usage is TRBV6-6 and J usage is TRBJ1-2, with D possibly TRBD1 on 6 matching bases. Looked up from germline, CDR1 is MNHNY and CDR2 is SVGAGI (reference sequence). The V and J ends lost 5 bases and 2 bases respectively, with 9 bases between them. This CDR3 comprises 13 residues. CDR3 nucleotides: TGTGCCAGCAGTCCACAGGGAAACTATGGCTACACCTTC. The encoded protein is CASSPQGNYGYTF.

The sample holds many counts of this clonotype. The genes are TRBV7-6 and TRBJ2-3; 9 positions match TRBD2. The CDR3 runs to 17 residues. V lost 1 base to trimming and J lost 2 bases; unmatched junction nucleotides: 7. Germline CDR1 reads SGHVS; CDR2 reads FNYEAQ. CDR3 sequence (DNA): TGTGCCAGCAGCTTAGGCGGCGGACTAGCGTTCACAGATACGCAGTATTTT. It codes for CASSLGGGLAFTDTQYF. Variable domain in full (rest from reference TRBV7-6 and TRBJ2-3): GAGVSQSPRYKVTKRGQDVALRCDPISGHVSLYWYRQALGQGPEFLTYFNYEAQQDKSGLPNDRFSAERPEGSISTLTIQRTEQRDSAMYRCASSLGGGLAFTDTQYFGPGTRLTVL.

This clonotype was counted at least ten times. V is TRBV12-3 or TRBV12-4 and J is TRBJ1-1; D is possibly TRBD1 (5 bases). V was shortened by 6 bases and J by 3 bases, with 11 bases between the two germline ends. The CDR3 has 13 amino acids. CDR3 amino acids: CASSPQGYTEAFF. CDR3 nucleotide sequence: TGTGCCAGCAGCCCTCAGGGTTACACTGAAGCTTTCTTT.

The rearrangement uses TRBV4-2 and TRBJ2-2; 7 bases map to TRBD2. The CDR3 sequence is 16 residues long. With V trimmed by 4 bases and J by 8 bases, 13 bases remained unmatched. Germline CDR1 is LGHNA and CDR2 is YNFKEQ. CDR3 nucleotides: TGTGCCAGCAGCCCCGGACTAGATCCCCTTGTGGGGGAGCTGTTTTTT. This encodes CASSPGLDPLVGELFF.

The V call is TRBV29-1, the J call TRBJ1-1; tentatively, D is TRBD1 (5 bases). The CDR3 spans 15 residues. Between the trimmed V and J ends, which lost 6 bases and 2 bases, there was a span of 19 bases. In germline, CDR1 is SQVTM, CDR2 ANQGSEA. The CDR3 here is CSVDGGRWPNTEAFF. DNA of the CDR3: TGCAGCGTGGATGGGGGGAGGTGGCCCAACACTGAAGCTTTCTTT. Supplemented by reference TRBV29-1 and TRBJ1-1, the full variable domain reads SAVISQKPSRDICQRGTSLTIQCQVDSQVTMMFWYRQQPGQSLTLIATANQGSEATYESGFVIDKFPISRPNLTFSTLTVSNMSPEDSSIYLCSVDGGRWPNTEAFFGQGTRLTVV.

The chain links TRBV6-2 or TRBV6-3 to TRBJ1-2; D is undetermined. This CDR3 contains 15 residues. Trimming left V 8 bases short and J 4 bases short, with 20 bases between. Germline CDR1 MNHEY, CDR2 SVGEGT. DNA for the CDR3: TGTGCCAGCCTAAACGCCATCAGAGGCACCTATGGCTACACCTTC. Its translation is CASLNAIRGTYGYTF.

To note about this clonotype: This may arise from a read error, as a much more abundant clone is one base away. J is TRBJ2-7 and V is TRBV12-3 or TRBV12-4; 12 nucleotides align to TRBD2. This CDR3 has 15 amino acids. V lost 5 bases and J lost 5; bases outside the gene matches: 7. The CDR3 loop reads CASSPGLAGSNEQYF. The CDR3 bases are TGTGCCAGCAGTCCTGGACTAGCGGGATCAAACGAGCAGTACTTC.

This clonotype was counted ten times or more. The chain links TRBV5-1 to TRBJ2-2; possibly TRBD1 or TRBD2 for D (6 bases each). The CDR3 consists of 14 residues. V lost 0 bases to trimming and J lost 4 bases, with 7 bases between them. The germline CDR1 and CDR2 sequences are SGHRS and YFSETQ. Written as DNA, the CDR3 is TGCGCCAGCAGCTTGGAGGGGGGCACCGGGGAGCTGTTTTTT. Its translation is CASSLEGGTGELFF.

The table lists this clonotype with many counts. The chain couples TRBV19 to TRBJ2-2, with 11 nucleotides matching TRBD1. CDR3 length: 14 residues. The trim removed 7 bases at V and 5 bases at J, leaving 3 bases unmatched. CDR1 LNHDA and CDR2 SQIVND come from the germline V gene (reference sequence). Here the CDR3 reads CASNRDRGTGELFF. DNA of the CDR3: TGTGCCAGTAACCGGGACAGGGGGACCGGGGAGCTGTTTTTT.

Ten or more counts support this clonotype. The V call is TRBV7-9, the J call TRBJ2-5, with 7 bases matching TRBD1. Germline-derived CDR1 and CDR2 are SEHNR and FQNEAQ (reference sequence). After removal of 2 bases from V and 4 bases from J, the junction contained 7 bases not matched to a gene. The CDR3 covers 15 residues. This chain's CDR3 is CASSLTTGIRETQYF. CDR3 nucleotide sequence: TGTGCCAGCAGCTTAACGACAGGGATCCGAGAGACCCAGTACTTC.

In this sample, this clonotype turned up many times. V and J are TRBV5-1 and TRBJ2-7; the match to TRBD1 covers 7 bases. After removal of 3 bases from V and 2 bases from J, the junction contained 11 bases not matched to a gene. This CDR3 has 16 residues. The germline V gene encodes CDR1 SGHRS and CDR2 YFSETQ. The CDR3 here is CASSWPIGTEAYEQYV. CDR3 in DNA: TGCGCCAGCAGCTGGCCCATCGGGACAGAAGCCTACGAGCAGTACGTC.

This clonotype showed up many times. This chain uses TRBV3-1 with TRBJ2-3; no clear D gene. The CDR3 is 15 residues long. Trimming stripped 4 bases from V and 2 bases from J, with 13 bases between. Germline V gene lookup returns CDR1 LGHDT and CDR2 YNNKEL (reference sequence). CDR3 sequence (DNA): TGTGCCAGCAGCCTCTTACCGATGTTCACAGATACGCAGTATTTT. Amino acid sequence: CASSLLPMFTDTQYF.

There are many counts of this clonotype. The chain couples TRBV12-3 or TRBV12-4 to TRBJ2-7; no reliable D call. Trimming stripped 3 bases from V and 3 bases from J, with 6 bases between. The CDR3 runs 12 residues. This CDR3 is CASSLGYYEQYF. DNA of the CDR3: TGTGCCAGCAGTTTGGGGTACTACGAGCAGTACTTC.

There are many counts of this clonotype. The V gene is TRBV6-1, the J gene TRBJ2-2; D uncertain. In germline, CDR1 is MNHNS, CDR2 SASEGT. The CDR3 has 16 amino acids. V was pared by 7 bases and J by 1 base, with 16 bases between. CDR3 in DNA: TGTGCCAGCAACTCACAGTACCCGGAGAACACCGGGGAGCTGTTTTTT. Its protein is CASNSQYPENTGELFF.

This clonotype was detected many times. This chain uses TRBV6-5 with TRBJ1-2, with a possible D match to TRBD1 (5 bases). V dropped 6 bases and J dropped 7 bases, with 15 bases sitting between them. The CDR3 totals 13 residues. In germline, CDR1 is MNHEY, CDR2 SVGAGI. The CDR3 reads CASSSTTVSGYTF. The CDR3 region has the DNA TGTGCCAGCAGCTCGACGACAGTCTCTGGCTACACCTTC.

A word on this clonotype: A read error may produce the germline difference seen at one junction end. This chain uses TRBV29-1 with TRBJ2-7, with D unclear. The germline V gene encodes CDR1 SQVTM and CDR2 ANQGSEA. This CDR3 comprises 12 residues. CDR3 bases: TGCAGCGTTGAAGTTCTCTCCAACGAGCAGTACTTC. Residues: CSVEVLSNEQYF.

The chain uses TRBV7-2 and TRBJ2-3; perhaps TRBD2 as D (6 bases). Between the trimmed V and J ends, which lost 0 bases and 0 bases, there was a span of 13 bases. The CDR3 runs 17 residues. Germline CDR1 and CDR2: SGHTA and FQGNSA. CDR3 sequence reads: CASSLAASATSTDTQYF. CDR3 nucleotide sequence: TGTGCCAGCAGCTTAGCTGCTAGCGCTACTAGCACAGATACGCAGTATTTT.

V usage is TRBV27 and J usage is TRBJ2-4, with a weak D call TRBD1 (5 bases). CDR1 MNHEY and CDR2 SMNVEV come from the germline V gene (reference sequence). Between the trimmed V and J ends, which lost 8 bases and 0 bases, there was a span of 14 bases. The CDR3 extends over 15 amino acids. CDR3 residues: CASQLFRGAKNIQYF. CDR3 sequence (DNA): TGTGCCAGCCAACTTTTTAGGGGAGCCAAAAACATTCAGTACTTC.

This clonotype was found a few times. J is TRBJ1-5 and V is TRBV6-5; possibly TRBD1 for D (5 bases). Looked up from germline, CDR1 is MNHEY and CDR2 is SVGAGI. V dropped 4 bases and J dropped 1 base, with 17 bases sitting between them. This CDR3 has 17 residues. DNA of the CDR3: TGTGCCAGCAGTTTCGCTGGGGGGGGGGTAAGCAATCAGCCCCAGCATTTT. It encodes CASSFAGGGVSNQPQHF.

This clonotype was counted many times. J is TRBJ2-7 and V is TRBV5-5, with unresolved D. CDR3 size: 15 residues. Deletions cut 0 bases from V and 1 base from J, with 11 bases between. Germline CDR1 is SGHKS and CDR2 is YYEKEE (reference sequence). The CDR3 DNA sequence: TGTGCCAGCAGCTTGGAAGGTTGGTCTTCCTACGAGCAGTACTTC. It yields the protein CASSLEGWSSYEQYF. Based on the CDR3 plus reference TRBV5-5 and TRBJ2-7, the full variable domain is DAGVTQSPTHLIKTRGQQVTLRCSPISGHKSVSWYQQVLGQGPQFIFQYYEKEERGRGNFPDRFSARQFPNYSSELNVNALLLGDSALYLCASSLEGWSSYEQYFGPGTRLTVT.

The table lists this clonotype with many counts. CDR3 region: CASTFRDRGHEQFF. The CDR3 DNA is TGTGCCAGCACCTTCCGGGACAGGGGCCATGAGCAGTTCTTC. The genes are TRBV12-3 or TRBV12-4 and TRBJ2-1, with TRBD1 identical over 10 bases. The ends lost 7 bases at V and 8 bases at J; junction bases unmatched: 8. This CDR3 spans 14 amino acids.